The 32 T cell receptor beta chains listed next were all sequenced from one sample in a study of blood T cell repertoires in COVID-19. Produced via immunoSEQ multiplex PCR; TCRdb's table is partial and in-frame only. This table holds about 160,000 clones, roughly 83% found once. Input material: peripheral blood. The receptor source for this set is a woman of 80 years or more with active or convalescent COVID-19.

This clone was seen more than once but under ten times. The chain links TRBV6-2 or TRBV6-3 to TRBJ1-1; 9 nucleotides agree with TRBD1. The CDR3 contains 12 residues. With 4 bases clipped from V and 12 bases from J, the junction kept 6 bases outside the gene matches. The V gene's germline CDR1 is MNHEY and CDR2 SVGEGT. The CDR3 sequence: CASSWGQGETFF. For the CDR3, the DNA is TGTGCCAGCAGTTGGGGACAGGGAGAAACTTTCTTT.

V usage is TRBV7-9 and J usage is TRBJ1-5; 7 bases map to TRBD1. The CDR3 is 17 amino acids. J was trimmed by 0 bases and V by 0 bases; bases with no gene match: 5. Germline V gives CDR1 SEHNR, CDR2 FQNEAQ (reference sequence). CDR3 sequence reads: CASSLAHGTVSNQPQHF. The CDR3 region has the DNA TGTGCCAGCAGCTTAGCCCACGGGACAGTTAGCAATCAGCCCCAGCATTTT.

This rearrangement joins TRBV12-5 to TRBJ1-6, with TRBD1 as a possible D gene (5 bases). V lost 7 bases and J 3 bases, leaving 16 bases between the germline ends. Germline assignment: CDR1 LGHNT and CDR2 FRNRAP. This CDR3 comprises 16 residues. The CDR3 is CASAPGATVYNSPLHF. As DNA, the CDR3 is TGTGCTAGTGCTCCTGGGGCGACAGTCTATAATTCACCCCTCCACTTT.

V and J are TRBV7-9 and TRBJ1-6; D is perhaps TRBD1 (5 bases). CDR1 is SEHNR, CDR2 FQNEAQ, per germline (reference sequence). Trimming shortened V by 5 bases and J by 6 bases, and 11 bases separated the two germline ends. The CDR3 extends over 14 amino acids. The CDR3, as DNA: TGTGCCAGCAGCCTGGAGGGGCTTAATTCACCCCTCCACTTT. The encoded protein is CASSLEGLNSPLHF. Looking up the rest from reference TRBV7-9 and TRBJ1-6 gives the full variable domain: DTGVSQNPRHKITKRGQNVTFRCDPISEHNRLYWYRQTLGQGPEFLTYFQNEAQLEKSRLLSDRFSAERPKGSFSTLEIQRTEQGDSAMYLCASSLEGLNSPLHFGNGTRLTVT.

The gene calls are TRBV5-8 and TRBJ1-5; perhaps TRBD1 as D (6 bases). Germline assignment: CDR1 SGHTS and CDR2 YDEGEE. The CDR3 is 13 residues long. V lost 4 bases and J 6 bases, leaving 11 bases between the germline ends. The CDR3 loop is CASSNRAIQPQHF. The CDR3 DNA reads TGTGCCAGCAGCAACAGGGCGATTCAGCCCCAGCATTTT.

The chain recombines TRBV6-5 with TRBJ2-7; perhaps TRBD1 as D (7 bases). This CDR3 region has 14 residues. Trimming shortened V by 2 bases and J by 6 bases, and 14 bases separated the two germline ends. Germline CDR1 MNHEY, CDR2 SVGAGI. CDR3 nucleotide sequence: TGTGCCAGCAGTTACGAGACAGGGAGGACCGAGCAGTACTTC. Amino acid sequence: CASSYETGRTEQYF.

The rearrangement joins TRBV7-2 to TRBJ2-7, with 11 bases that match TRBD1. The germline V gene has CDR1 SGHTA and CDR2 FQGNSA. After removal of 6 bases from V and 2 bases from J, the junction contained 6 bases not matched to a gene. The CDR3 sequence is 15 residues long. For the CDR3, the DNA is TGTGCCAGCAGGACGACGGGACAGGGGGCCTACGAGCAGTACTTC. This codes for CASRTTGQGAYEQYF. Full variable domain (rest looked up from reference TRBV7-2 and TRBJ2-7): GAGVSQSPSNKVTEKGKDVELRCDPISGHTALYWYRQSLGQGLEFLIYFQGNSAPDKSGLPSDRFSAERTGGSVSTLTIQRTQQEDSAVYLCASRTTGQGAYEQYFGPGTRLTVT.

This rearrangement joins TRBV21-1 to TRBJ1-2; TRBD1, the table's D call, lacks a check against the DNA. TRBV21-1 is a pseudogene locus. The CDR3 spans 12 residues. CDR3 protein: CASSGYSNGYTF. The CDR3 DNA reads TGTGCCAGCAGCGGGTACAGTAATGGCTACACCTTC.

This chain connects TRBV5-5 to TRBJ1-1, with 9 bases matching TRBD1. From germline, CDR1 is SGHKS and CDR2 YYEKEE (reference sequence). This CDR3 has 15 amino acids. The trim removed 3 bases at V and 3 bases at J, leaving 6 bases unmatched. CDR3 nucleotide sequence: TGTGCCAGCAGCTACAGGGGGCGTGCGGACACTGAAGCTTTCTTT. It codes for CASSYRGRADTEAFF.

The rearrangement uses TRBV6-2 or TRBV6-3 and TRBJ2-3; TRBD1 aligns across 7 bases. This CDR3 contains 15 residues. Per germline, CDR1 MNHEY and CDR2 SVGEGT. J was trimmed by 7 bases and V by 4 bases; bases with no gene match: 11. Here the CDR3 DNA reads TGTGCCAGCAGTTCCTCCCGGGACAGCCATAATACGCAGTATTTT. Translating it yields CASSSSRDSHNTQYF.

The chain joins TRBV19 to TRBJ1-3; TRBD1 matches at 10 bases. Per germline, CDR1 LNHDA and CDR2 SQIVND (reference sequence). The junction had 4 bases not matched to a gene; V was cut back by 7 bases and J by 1 base. This CDR3 region has 15 residues. The CDR3 protein is CASNRDRGSGNTIYF. CDR3 DNA: TGTGCCAGTAACCGGGACAGGGGTTCTGGAAACACCATATATTTT.

V is TRBV11-3 and J is TRBJ1-4; 9 bases map to TRBD1. This CDR3 is built from 14 residues. V was clipped by 4 bases and J by 7 bases; unmatched bases: 4. Germline CDR1 and CDR2: SGHNT and YENEEA. The CDR3 here is CASSWTGETEKLFF. In DNA form, the CDR3 reads TGTGCCAGCAGCTGGACAGGGGAGACTGAAAAACTGTTTTTT.

The gene calls are TRBV19 and TRBJ1-6, with TRBD1 matching over 8 bases. The CDR3 is 19 amino acids. Losses at the gene ends were 0 bases for V and 0 bases for J; bases not matched to a gene: 7. The germline V gene has CDR1 LNHDA and CDR2 SQIVND (reference sequence). The CDR3 region has the DNA TGTGCCAGTAGTATAGATCGGTCAGGGGGCCGCTCCTATAATTCACCCCTCCACTTT. Amino acids: CASSIDRSGGRSYNSPLHF.

The rearrangement joins TRBV6-6 to TRBJ2-7; D is ambiguous. Germline loops: CDR1 MNHNY, CDR2 SVGAGI (reference sequence). V was trimmed by 6 bases and J by 2 bases, leaving 17 bases between them. The CDR3 consists of 15 residues. CDR3 region: CASRERGDRTYEQYF. The CDR3 DNA is TGTGCCAGCAGGGAGCGCGGAGACCGGACCTACGAGCAGTACTTC.

V usage is TRBV4-3 and J usage is TRBJ1-1; a weak D match, TRBD1 (6 bases). Germline V gene data show CDR1 as LGHNA and CDR2 as YSLEER. The CDR3 loop spans 15 amino acids. Deletions cut 3 bases from V and 4 bases from J, with 15 bases between. The CDR3: CASSHDRTAGTEAFF. The CDR3 DNA follows: TGCGCCAGCAGCCACGATCGGACAGCAGGCACTGAAGCTTTCTTT.

This clone was recorded only once. V gene TRBV4-3 combines with J gene TRBJ1-3, with D unresolved. The CDR3 is made up of 13 amino acids. Deletions cut 1 base from V and 4 bases from J, with 5 bases between. Germline CDR1 reads LGHNA; CDR2 reads YSLEER. The CDR3 region is CASSQGGGNTIYF. The CDR3 DNA is TGCGCCAGCAGCCAAGGAGGGGGAAACACCATATATTTT.

This rearrangement joins TRBV6-5 to TRBJ1-5; no clear D gene. The CDR3 spans 15 residues. CDR1 is MNHEY, CDR2 SVGAGI, per germline. V lost 0 bases to trimming and J lost 0 bases, with 6 bases between them. CDR3: CASSYSSVSNQPQHF. The CDR3 DNA is TGTGCCAGCAGTTACTCGTCCGTTAGCAATCAGCCCCAGCATTTT.

This clone was seen just once. The V call is TRBV11-2, the J call TRBJ2-1; weak D call: TRBD1 (5 bases). Trimming took 4 bases from V and 7 from J, leaving 8 bases between them. Germline CDR1 SGHAT, CDR2 FQNNGV. The CDR3 spans 12 residues. The CDR3, as DNA: TGTGCCAGCAGCTCCTCAGGGAATGAGCAGTTCTTC. Translated, it gives CASSSSGNEQFF.

The chain recombines TRBV7-2 with TRBJ1-2, with TRBD1 matching 9 bases. V gave up 5 bases and J gave up 6 bases; unmatched junction bases: 10. The CDR3 totals 15 residues. The germline gives CDR1 SGHTA, CDR2 FQGNSA. DNA of the CDR3: TGTGCCAGCAGCACCTACAGGGGGCGTGAGGATGGCTACACCTTC. It specifies CASSTYRGREDGYTF. The full variable domain, rest sourced from reference TRBV7-2 and TRBJ1-2, is GAGVSQSPSNKVTEKGKDVELRCDPISGHTALYWYRQSLGQGLEFLIYFQGNSAPDKSGLPSDRFSAERTGGSVSTLTIQRTQQEDSAVYLCASSTYRGREDGYTFGSGTRLTVV.

The chain couples TRBV15 to TRBJ2-1; 12 positions agree with TRBD2. Germline V gene sequence: CDR1 LNHNV, CDR2 YYDKDF (reference sequence). With 4 bases clipped from V and 9 bases from J, the junction kept 4 bases outside the gene matches. This CDR3 is built from 14 residues. DNA for the CDR3: TGTGCCACCAGCACTAGCGGGGGGGCTTTTGAGCAGTTCTTC. This gives the protein CATSTSGGAFEQFF.

The V gene is TRBV6-5, the J gene TRBJ1-3; D is possibly TRBD1 (6 bases). The CDR3 sequence is 14 residues long. Trimming removed 10 bases from V and 2 bases from J, with 15 bases in between. In germline, CDR1 is MNHEY, CDR2 SVGAGI. The CDR3 DNA reads TGTGCCACCTCCCTGGGGGACACTGGAAACACCATATATTTT. It is translated as CATSLGDTGNTIYF.

The chain joins TRBV20-1 to TRBJ1-1, with D unresolved. The CDR3 consists of 11 residues. V lost 4 bases and J 6 bases, leaving 9 bases between the germline ends. The germline V gene has CDR1 DFQATT and CDR2 SNEGSKA (reference sequence). CDR3 region: CSAKVQAEAFF. CDR3 nucleotides: TGCAGTGCTAAGGTGCAGGCTGAAGCTTTCTTT.

CDR3 sequence (DNA): TGCGCCAGCAGCCCGCCAGGGGCGCAAAACGAGCAGTACTTC. Its translation is CASSPPGAQNEQYF. V and J are TRBV5-1 and TRBJ2-7; tentatively, D is TRBD1 (6 bases). Deletions cut 4 bases from V and 5 bases from J, with 16 bases between. The germline gives CDR1 SGHRS, CDR2 YFSETQ. The CDR3 covers 14 residues.

By share, this clone ranks as large. V is TRBV6-5 and J is TRBJ1-2; the D gene is possibly TRBD1 (5 bases). Germline V gene sequence: CDR1 MNHEY, CDR2 SVGAGI. The CDR3 spans 13 residues. Trimming left V 5 bases short and J 5 bases short, with 12 bases between. In nucleotides, the CDR3 is TGTGCCAGCAGTCCGCATGGACAATATGGCTACACCTTC. It specifies CASSPHGQYGYTF.

The chain has TRBV28 and TRBJ1-1; no clear D. The CDR3 is 16 amino acids. Trimming shortened V by 1 base and J by 1 base, and 13 bases separated the two germline ends. Per the germline V gene, CDR1 is MDHEN and CDR2 is SYDVKM. The chain's CDR3 is CASSLSRHRENTEAFF. As DNA, the CDR3 is TGTGCCAGCAGTTTATCCCGGCATCGGGAGAACACTGAAGCTTTCTTT.

CDR3 nucleotide sequence: TGTGCCACCCCCCGAGGGACAGGGCTTTGCAATGAGCAGTTCTTC. Its translation: CATPRGTGLCNEQFF. The chain couples TRBV24-1 to TRBJ2-1; 9 positions agree with TRBD1. This CDR3 spans 15 amino acids. The trim removed 9 bases at V and 6 bases at J, leaving 11 bases unmatched. CDR1 KGHDR and CDR2 SFDVKD come from the germline V gene.

This clone was recorded a few times. The rearrangement uses TRBV3-1 (or the pseudogene TRBV3-2) and TRBJ2-5; no firm D call. The germline V gene has CDR1 LGHDT and CDR2 YNNKEL (reference sequence). V was clipped by 1 base and J by 2 bases, with 8 bases between them. This CDR3 has 14 residues. The CDR3 loop is CASSQGQTQETQYF. DNA for the CDR3: TGTGCCAGCAGCCAAGGGCAGACTCAAGAGACCCAGTACTTC.

V gene TRBV5-1 combines with J gene TRBJ1-2; 9 nucleotides align to TRBD1. V shed 4 bases and J 8 bases; nucleotides not matched to a gene: 12. Germline V CDR1 and CDR2: SGHRS, YFSETQ. This CDR3 spans 15 amino acids. The CDR3 here is CASSTGQGLGRGYTF. As DNA, the CDR3 is TGCGCCAGCAGCACCGGACAGGGGTTGGGACGGGGCTACACCTTC. Full variable domain (rest looked up from reference TRBV5-1 and TRBJ1-2): KAGVTQTPRYLIKTRGQQVTLSCSPISGHRSVSWYQQTPGQGLQFLFEYFSETQRNKGNFPGRFSGRQFSNSRSEMNVSTLELGDSALYLCASSTGQGLGRGYTFGSGTRLTVV.

This chain uses TRBV2 with TRBJ2-4; 13 nucleotides align to TRBD2. The CDR3 totals 14 residues. V dropped 2 bases and J dropped 10; count of bases not matched to a gene: 2. Looked up from germline, CDR1 is SNHLY and CDR2 is FYNNEI. The CDR3 here is CASSEMTSGGIQYF. Written as DNA, the CDR3 is TGTGCCAGCAGTGAAATGACTAGCGGGGGGATTCAGTACTTC.

This chain links TRBV5-5 with TRBJ1-5; 8 positions agree with TRBD1. The V segment lost 4 bases and the J segment 6 bases; nucleotides outside the gene matches: 12. The CDR3 loop spans 16 amino acids. Germline V gives CDR1 SGHKS, CDR2 YYEKEE (reference sequence). In nucleotides, the CDR3 is TGTGCCAGCAGCCCAAACCAGGGGGCTACGAGTCAGCCCCAGCATTTT. It encodes CASSPNQGATSQPQHF.

The chain carries TRBV7-2 and TRBJ1-3, with D unclear. CDR3 length: 18 residues. Germline assignment: CDR1 SGHTA and CDR2 FQGNSA. The V and J ends lost 2 bases and 2 bases respectively, with 19 bases between them. The CDR3 DNA reads as TGTGCCAGCAGCTTAAGTTCTCCAGGCCATGTGGCTGGAAACACCATATATTTT. Protein sequence: CASSLSSPGHVAGNTIYF. The whole variable domain, remainder taken from reference TRBV7-2 and TRBJ1-3, is GAGVSQSPSNKVTEKGKDVELRCDPISGHTALYWYRQSLGQGLEFLIYFQGNSAPDKSGLPSDRFSAERTGGSVSTLTIQRTQQEDSAVYLCASSLSSPGHVAGNTIYFGEGSWLTVV.

The chain links TRBV7-6 to TRBJ2-4, with TRBD1 matching 8 bases. Germline V lookup: CDR1 SGHVS, CDR2 FNYEAQ. Unmatched junction bases numbered 3, after V lost 5 bases and J lost 0 bases. This CDR3 spans 15 amino acids. The CDR3 region has the DNA TGTGCCAGCAGCCCAGGGGGCGCAGCCAAAAACATTCAGTACTTC. It is translated as CASSPGGAAKNIQYF. The complete variable domain, with remaining parts taken from reference TRBV7-6 and TRBJ2-4, reads GAGVSQSPRYKVTKRGQDVALRCDPISGHVSLYWYRQALGQGPEFLTYFNYEAQQDKSGLPNDRFSAERPEGSISTLTIQRTEQRDSAMYRCASSPGGAAKNIQYFGAGTRLSVL.